This entry lists 22 T cell receptor beta chains sequenced from one sample in a study of blood T cell repertoires in COVID-19. Method: immunoSEQ multiplex PCR; TCRdb's copy keeps in-frame clones and lacks some. The table lists 120,000 to 150,000 clones, more than 75% of them singletons. Sequenced input: peripheral blood. The origin of the receptors is a man aged 55-75 years with acute or convalescent COVID-19.

The chain carries TRBV28 and TRBJ1-6; 10 nucleotides line up with TRBD1. The junction had 2 bases not matched to a gene; V was cut back by 3 bases and J by 9 bases. Germline V lookup: CDR1 MDHEN, CDR2 SYDVKM. This CDR3 has 14 amino acids. CDR3 sequence: CASSLGQGTSPLHF. For the CDR3, the DNA is TGTGCCAGCAGTTTGGGACAGGGGACTTCACCCCTCCACTTT.

Notes on this clone: At one of its ends the junction is not consistent with the germline gene, which may arise from a read error. V gene TRBV27 combines with J gene TRBJ1-1; TRBD1 agrees at 12 bases. CDR3 length: 14 amino acids. Germline loops: CDR1 MNHEY, CDR2 SMNVEV (reference sequence). CDR3 in DNA: TGTGCCAGCAGTGCTCCCGGGACAGGGGGCCGGGCTTCCTTT. This sequence encodes CASSAPGTGGRASF.

This chain's CDR3 is CASKIRLSGSSYNEQFF. The DNA for the CDR3 is TGTGCCAGCAAAATCCGGCTAAGCGGAAGCTCCTACAATGAGCAGTTCTTC. The chain has TRBV7-9 and TRBJ2-1; a possible D gene is TRBD2 (5 bases). Per germline, CDR1 SEHNR and CDR2 FQNEAQ (reference sequence). The CDR3 spans 17 residues. The V and J ends lost 7 bases and 0 bases respectively, with 19 bases between them.

The chain combines TRBV7-2 with TRBJ2-5; maybe TRBD2 (6 bases). The germline V and J ends were trimmed by 4 bases and 4 bases, with 13 bases remaining between them. The germline CDR1 and CDR2 sequences are SGHTA and FQGNSA. The CDR3 has 14 amino acids. This CDR3 is CASSSGASAETQYF. CDR3 bases: TGTGCCAGCAGCTCTGGGGCTAGCGCAGAGACCCAGTACTTC. The full variable domain, in which reference TRBV7-2 and TRBJ2-5 provide the parts outside the CDR3, is GAGVSQSPSNKVTEKGKDVELRCDPISGHTALYWYRQSLGQGLEFLIYFQGNSAPDKSGLPSDRFSAERTGGSVSTLTIQRTQQEDSAVYLCASSSGASAETQYFGPGTRLLVL.

This rearrangement joins TRBV2 to TRBJ1-2, with 12 bases aligning to TRBD1. The CDR3 is 15 residues long. Germline V CDR1 and CDR2: SNHLY, FYNNEI. After removal of 4 bases from V and 3 bases from J, the junction contained 3 bases not matched to a gene. This CDR3 reads CASSGGTGGYYGYTF. Here the CDR3 DNA reads TGTGCCAGCAGTGGGGGGACAGGGGGCTACTATGGCTACACCTTC. The complete variable domain, with remaining parts taken from reference TRBV2 and TRBJ1-2, reads EPEVTQTPSHQVTQMGQEVILRCVPISNHLYFYWYRQILGQKVEFLVSFYNNEISEKSEIFDDQFSVERPDGSNFTLKIRSTKLEDSAMYFCASSGGTGGYYGYTFGSGTRLTVV.

As concerns this clone: One end of the junction is discordant with germline, which a read error may explain. The chain uses TRBV10-3 and TRBJ1-2, with D tentatively TRBD1 (6 bases). The CDR3 extends over 12 amino acids. Germline V gene data show CDR1 as ENHRY and CDR2 as SYGVKD. For the CDR3, the DNA is TGTGCCATCAGTGAGTCAGACAGGAGGTTCTCCTTC. Translation: CAISESDRRFSF.

This chain connects TRBV19 to TRBJ2-7; TRBD1 matches at 11 bases. This CDR3 contains 14 residues. Germline-derived CDR1 and CDR2 are LNHDA and SQIVND (reference sequence). V lost 7 bases, J lost 6 bases, and 8 bases stayed unmatched. The DNA for the CDR3 is TGTGCCAGTACCTCTCGTGGGACAGGGGGCGAGCAGTACTTC. This codes for CASTSRGTGGEQYF.

This clone was seen a handful of times. The rearrangement joins TRBV28 to TRBJ2-3, with 7 bases identical to TRBD2. The CDR3 spans 15 residues. Germline values: CDR1 MDHEN, CDR2 SYDVKM. V shed 5 bases, J shed 4 bases, and the junction held 9 bases outside the gene matches. In nucleotides, the CDR3 is TGTGCCAGCAGTCACCAAGACGGGGGGTCAGATACGCAGTATTTT. This translates into CASSHQDGGSDTQYF. Using reference TRBV28 and TRBJ2-3 for the parts outside the CDR3, the full variable domain is DVKVTQSSRYLVKRTGEKVFLECVQDMDHENMFWYRQDPGLGLRLIYFSYDVKMKEKGDIPEGYSVSREKKERFSLILESASTNQTSMYLCASSHQDGGSDTQYFGPGTRLTVL.

The gene calls are TRBV5-1 and TRBJ2-1; possible D gene TRBD2, 6 bases. CDR3 length: 16 amino acids. Trimming stripped 4 bases from V and 3 bases from J, with 17 bases between. Germline V gene sequence: CDR1 SGHRS, CDR2 YFSETQ. DNA of the CDR3: TGCGCCAGCAGCCCCCGGGGGAGGAGGGGCTACAATGAGCAGTTCTTC. Translated, it gives CASSPRGRRGYNEQFF.

This clone was observed a handful of times. V is TRBV30 and J is TRBJ1-1; the D is unclear. V was clipped by 0 bases and J by 1 base, with 9 bases between them. The germline V gene has CDR1 GTSNPN and CDR2 SVGIG (reference sequence). The CDR3 runs to 14 residues. CDR3 sequence reads: CAWSVSHRNTEAFF. Here the CDR3 DNA reads TGTGCCTGGAGTGTATCACACAGGAACACTGAAGCTTTCTTT.

The chain carries TRBV5-1 and TRBJ2-5; 7 bases fit TRBD1. The CDR3 consists of 14 residues. Unmatched junction bases numbered 9, after V lost 6 bases and J lost 4 bases. Germline V gives CDR1 SGHRS, CDR2 YFSETQ. CDR3 amino acids: CASTQGQWTETQYF. The DNA for the CDR3 is TGCGCCAGCACTCAGGGACAGTGGACAGAGACCCAGTACTTC.

The V and J genes are TRBV5-1 and TRBJ1-2, with D hard to call. The CDR3 sequence is 13 residues long. Trimming stripped 2 bases from V and 6 bases from J, with 11 bases between. CDR1 is SGHRS and CDR2 is YFSETQ in the germline V gene. The CDR3 is CASSFGEVHGYTF. In DNA, the CDR3 is TGCGCCAGCAGCTTCGGGGAAGTACATGGCTACACCTTC. The entire variable domain, with the rest obtained from reference TRBV5-1 and TRBJ1-2, is as follows: KAGVTQTPRYLIKTRGQQVTLSCSPISGHRSVSWYQQTPGQGLQFLFEYFSETQRNKGNFPGRFSGRQFSNSRSEMNVSTLELGDSALYLCASSFGEVHGYTFGSGTRLTVV.

The rearrangement joins TRBV19 to TRBJ1-1; no definite D call. Germline assignment: CDR1 LNHDA and CDR2 SQIVND (reference sequence). The V and J ends lost 4 bases and 2 bases respectively, with 11 bases between them. The CDR3 extends over 14 amino acids. The CDR3 protein is CASSKQAVNTEAFF. The CDR3 nucleotides read TGTGCCAGTAGTAAGCAGGCAGTCAACACTGAAGCTTTCTTT.

This chain connects TRBV6-5 to TRBJ1-3, with a weak D call TRBD1 (5 bases). V lost 2 bases, J lost 0 bases, and 11 bases lay in between. The CDR3 length is 16 residues. The germline V gene encodes CDR1 MNHEY and CDR2 SVGAGI. CDR3 sequence reads: CASSYASGASGNTIYF. CDR3 coding DNA: TGTGCCAGCAGTTACGCGTCTGGGGCCTCTGGAAACACCATATATTTT.

The chain employs TRBV4-1 and TRBJ2-5; 7 bases align to TRBD1. CDR1 is MGHRA, CDR2 YSYEKL, per germline. The CDR3 contains 17 residues. The V and J ends lost 1 base and 1 base, in that order; junction bases with no gene match: 9. In DNA, the CDR3 is TGCGCCAGCAGCCAAGCACACAGGGGCGCGGGCCAAGAGACCCAGTACTTC. Its translation is CASSQAHRGAGQETQYF.

The rearrangement links TRBV2 to TRBJ1-5; no firm D call. CDR3 size: 16 residues. Trimming took off 1 base at V and 5 bases at J, with 15 bases between the two ends. CDR1 is SNHLY, CDR2 FYNNEI, per germline. Written as DNA, the CDR3 is TGTGCCAGCAGTGAAGGTTCCATACGGTTGGATCAGCCCCAGCATTTT. Its protein product is CASSEGSIRLDQPQHF.

V is TRBV27 and J is TRBJ2-3; TRBD2 might be the D (6 bases). The CDR3 spans 14 residues. The germline CDR1 and CDR2 sequences are MNHEY and SMNVEV (reference sequence). V dropped 9 bases and J dropped 4 bases, with 17 bases sitting between them. CDR3 sequence (DNA): TGTGCCAGTAGGATAGGCGGGGTCCCAGATACGCAGTATTTT. This translates into CASRIGGVPDTQYF.

The chain is built from TRBV18 and TRBJ1-2, with 7 positions matching TRBD1. V dropped 3 bases and J dropped 2; count of bases not matched to a gene: 6. Germline-derived CDR1 and CDR2 are KGHSH and LQKENI. CDR3 length: 15 amino acids. CDR3 sequence (DNA): TGTGCCAGCTCACCCCCGACAGGGCGGAACTATGGCTACACCTTC. This sequence encodes CASSPPTGRNYGYTF.

This clone came up once. The chain is built from TRBV9 and TRBJ2-1, with a possible D match to TRBD2 (6 bases). In germline, CDR1 is SGDLS, CDR2 YYNGEE. The CDR3 contains 15 residues. V gave up 3 bases and J gave up 0 bases, with 10 bases separating them. CDR3 region: CASSAGLPSYNEQFF. The CDR3 DNA reads TGTGCCAGCAGCGCGGGACTGCCCTCCTACAATGAGCAGTTCTTC.

V is TRBV7-2 and J is TRBJ1-2; D remains unclear. Germline assignment: CDR1 SGHTA and CDR2 FQGNSA. This CDR3 has 13 residues. V was trimmed by 5 bases and J by 7 bases, leaving 14 bases between them. The DNA for the CDR3 is TGTGCCAGCAGCCGATCCGAAGCTAGTGGCTACACCTTC. Translated, it gives CASSRSEASGYTF.

This rearrangement joins TRBV19 to TRBJ1-5; D uncertain. The CDR3 covers 15 residues. Trimming took off 3 bases at V and 0 bases at J, with 9 bases between the two ends. Germline CDR1 is LNHDA and CDR2 is SQIVND (reference sequence). CDR3 sequence: CASSIGSHSNQPQHF. In DNA form, the CDR3 reads TGTGCCAGTAGTATCGGGAGCCATAGCAATCAGCCCCAGCATTTT.

This clone was picked up many times. The chain uses TRBV2 and TRBJ2-1, with TRBD2 matching over 10 bases. Germline values: CDR1 SNHLY, CDR2 FYNNEI. The CDR3 has 14 amino acids. V was clipped by 8 bases and J by 6 bases; unmatched bases: 7. The CDR3 nucleotides read TGTGCCAGCTCCCTGGCTAGCGGGAGCAATGAGCAGTTCTTC. This codes for CASSLASGSNEQFF. Variable domain in full (rest from reference TRBV2 and TRBJ2-1): EPEVTQTPSHQVTQMGQEVILRCVPISNHLYFYWYRQILGQKVEFLVSFYNNEISEKSEIFDDQFSVERPDGSNFTLKIRSTKLEDSAMYFCASSLASGSNEQFFGPGTRLTVL.